This T cell receptor (beta chain) was captured by sequencing in a study of human T cells and chemical hapten exposure. Whole-study context: Sensitization employed 2% DPC on approximately 2 cm by approximately 2 cm of upper inner arm skin. All through the roughly 23-week study, the scalp of each patient received diphenylcyclopropenone doses weekly.

TCRdb fed the RACE reads into MiXCR, producing one record per CDR3 protein. The data contain nearly 110,000 distinct CDR3 sequences, roughly 12% of them singletons. This clonotype has a handful of counts. Its specificity is unknown. Time point: pre-sensitization, week 0. As for treatment: therapeutic diphenylcyclopropenone sensitization with weekly scalp DPC. V dropped 4 bases and J dropped 0 bases, with 11 bases sitting between them. The length of the CDR3 is 15 residues. Germline CDR1 reads LGHDT; CDR2 reads YNNKEL (reference sequence). Findings and limits, study-wide: Among expanded TCRs, significantly more large CDR3 similarity clusters formed than among controls.

The sample here was whole blood, taken in connection with sensitization to the hapten diphenylcyclopropenone (DPC). The TCR originated in a woman aged 45-59 years with alopecia areata. Some clones in this sample may be carry-over from other donors' samples. The chain joins TRBV3-1 to TRBJ2-3, with unresolved D. CDR3 nucleotides: TGTGCCAGCAGCCCCCCCTTTTATAGCACAGATACGCAGTATTTT. This encodes CASSPPFYSTDTQYF.